The rows below give T cell receptor beta chains drawn from one sample of a study of blood T cell repertoires in COVID-19. Here immunoSEQ multiplex PCR was the method, and the copy in TCRdb shows in-frame clones only, minus some. The table lists hundreds of thousands of clones, 86% of them singletons, with about 4.8% in the top ten. Specimen: peripheral blood. These receptors all come from a man over 45 with acute or convalescent COVID-19. CDR3s include the opening cysteine and the closing phenylalanine or tryptophan. The D gene is left open where the match is weak. The listing skips clone size in some rows; elsewhere it reads once, few, many or a size class.

clone_size,j_call,d_call,v_call,cdr3_aa,cdr3_nt
few,TRBJ1-5,NA,TRBV23-1,CASSHRSIPSNQPQHF,TGCGCCAGCAGTCATCGGAGCATTCCAAGCAATCAGCCCCAGCATTTT
NA,TRBJ1-6,NA,TRBV7-8,CASSEQGSYNSPLHF,TGTGCCAGCAGTGAACAAGGGAGCTATAATTCACCCCTCCACTTT
NA,TRBJ1-1,NA,TRBV27,CASRLGQMNTEAFF,TGTGCCAGCAGACTCGGACAGATGAACACTGAAGCTTTCTTT
NA,TRBJ1-2,TRBD1,TRBV6-5,CASSPETTGVYGYTF,TGTGCCAGCAGTCCTGAAACGACAGGGGTCTATGGCTACACCTTC
NA,TRBJ2-2,TRBD1,TRBV19,CASSLRTGETGELFF,TGTGCCAGTAGCCTCCGGACAGGGGAAACCGGGGAGCTGTTTTTT
NA,TRBJ2-7,NA,TRBV7-2,CASSLSFSYEQYF,TGTGCCAGCAGCTTATCTTTTAGCTACGAGCAGTACTTC
NA,TRBJ1-1,NA,TRBV5-1,CASSLVQGPETEAFF,TGCGCCAGCAGCTTGGTGCAGGGGCCAGAAACTGAAGCTTTCTTT
NA,TRBJ1-1,NA,TRBV18,CASSPASRNTEAFF,TGTGCCAGCTCACCGGCTAGCAGGAACACTGAAGCTTTCTTT
NA,TRBJ2-3,TRBD2,TRBV24-1,CATRGGRSDTQYF,TGTGCCACCCGGGGGGGCCGTTCAGATACGCAGTATTTT
NA,TRBJ2-7,NA,TRBV7-9,CASSLASGPYYEQYF,TGTGCCAGCAGCTTAGCGTCAGGGCCGTACTACGAGCAGTACTTC
NA,TRBJ1-2,TRBD1,TRBV28,CASSPRTGPYGYTF,TGTGCCAGCAGTCCCCGGACAGGCCCCTATGGCTACACCTTC
NA,TRBJ1-2,NA,TRBV25-1,CASSEWRGSDLANYGYTF,TGTGCCAGCAGTGAATGGCGGGGAAGCGACCTAGCTAACTATGGCTACACCTTC
NA,TRBJ1-2,NA,TRBV7-9,CASSFTANNYGYTF,TGTGCCAGCAGCTTCACAGCAAATAACTATGGCTACACCTTC
NA,TRBJ2-5,TRBD1,TRBV7-3,CASSLDNTGVETQYF,TGTGCCAGCAGCTTAGATAATACAGGGGTAGAGACCCAGTACTTC
NA,TRBJ2-5,NA,TRBV11-3,CASSRLYETQYF,TGTGCCAGCAGCCGTCTGTATGAGACCCAGTACTTC
NA,TRBJ1-4,NA,TRBV18,CASSPFVRGWNEKLFF,TGTGCCAGCTCACCATTCGTCAGGGGTTGGAATGAAAAACTGTTTTTT
NA,TRBJ2-3,TRBD1,TRBV7-7,CASSLGDSSSDTQYF,TGTGCCAGCAGCTTAGGGGACAGTAGTTCAGATACGCAGTATTTT
NA,TRBJ2-5,NA,TRBV6-5,CASSPHLGETQYF,TGTGCCAGCAGCCCCCACCTAGGAGAGACCCAGTACTTC
NA,TRBJ1-1,NA,TRBV6-5,CASRPTGTQNTEAFF,TGTGCCAGCAGACCCACAGGGACCCAAAACACTGAAGCTTTCTTT
NA,TRBJ1-6,TRBD1,TRBV5-8,CASSLRDRNSPLHF,TGTGCCAGCAGCTTGCGGGACAGAAATTCACCCCTCCACTTT
once,TRBJ1-4,TRBD1,TRBV14,CASSRAPGQRNEKLFF,TGTGCCAGCAGCCGAGCCCCGGGACAGAGAAATGAAAAACTGTTTTTT
NA,TRBJ1-6,NA,TRBV6-5,CASTPRGVESPLHF,TGTGCCAGCACCCCCCGGGGGGTTGAATCACCCCTCCACTTT
NA,TRBJ2-7,NA,TRBV11-3,CASSFDGQNEQYF,TGTGCCAGCAGCTTCGACGGACAGAACGAGCAGTACTTC
NA,TRBJ1-6,TRBD1,TRBV19,CASSINGISDRATPLHF,TGTGCCAGTAGTATAAATGGGATTTCGGACAGGGCGACACCCCTCCACTTT
NA,TRBJ2-3,TRBD2,TRBV7-2,CASSLGLAGVTDTQYF,TGTGCCAGCAGCTTAGGGCTAGCGGGGGTCACAGATACGCAGTATTTT
NA,TRBJ2-2,TRBD1,TRBV6-6,CASSQQGAHTGELFF,TGTGCCAGCAGTCAGCAGGGGGCTCACACCGGGGAGCTGTTTTTT
NA,TRBJ2-5,NA,TRBV5-5,CASSLEGDQGGETQYF,TGTGCCAGCAGCTTGGAGGGGGATCAGGGAGGGGAGACCCAGTACTTC
NA,TRBJ1-4,TRBD1,TRBV27,CASSSAGTGNEKLFF,TGTGCCAGCAGTTCTGCGGGGACAGGGAATGAAAAACTGTTTTTT
NA,TRBJ2-1,TRBD2,TRBV3-1/TRBV3-2,CASSRAQREDEQFF,TGTGCCAGCAGCCGGGCCCAGCGGGAGGATGAGCAGTTCTTC
NA,TRBJ1-5,NA,TRBV6-5,CASSLKRQGDQPQHF,TGTGCCAGCAGTCTTAAACGACAAGGCGATCAGCCCCAGCATTTT
NA,TRBJ1-1,NA,TRBV11-2,CASSLGDTEAFF,TGTGCCAGCAGCTTAGGAGACACTGAAGCTTTCTTT
NA,TRBJ2-5,TRBD1,TRBV3-1/TRBV3-2,CASSLLEHRGRETQYF,TGTGCCAGCAGCCTTTTGGAGCACAGGGGCAGGGAGACCCAGTACTTC
NA,TRBJ1-6,NA,TRBV6-2/TRBV6-3,CASSVLENSPLHF,TGTGCCAGCAGCGTCCTTGAGAATTCACCCCTCCACTTT
NA,TRBJ2-1,TRBD2,TRBV9,CASSVGTSGAHEQFF,TGTGCCAGCAGCGTAGGGACTAGCGGGGCCCATGAGCAGTTCTTC
NA,TRBJ2-6,TRBD2,TRBV27,CASRSVLGRADSGANVLTF,TGTGCCAGCAGGTCCGTGCTGGGGAGGGCCGACTCTGGGGCCAACGTCCTGACTTTC
NA,TRBJ1-2,NA,TRBV6-5,CASTGQRGGYTF,TGTGCCAGCACAGGCCAGAGAGGGGGCTACACCTTC
once,TRBJ1-1,TRBD1,TRBV27,CASSRGQGAPNTEAFF,TGTGCCAGCAGCCGTGGACAGGGGGCGCCGAACACTGAAGCTTTCTTT
NA,TRBJ1-5,NA,TRBV3-1/TRBV3-2,CASSQTRGGSGSNQPQHF,TGTGCCAGCAGCCAGACCCGGGGGGGCAGTGGCAGCAATCAGCCCCAGCATTTT
NA,TRBJ2-3,NA,TRBV24-1,CATSGGGVTDTQYF,TGTGCCACCAGTGGAGGGGGAGTCACAGATACGCAGTATTTT
NA,TRBJ2-7,NA,TRBV3-1/TRBV3-2,CASSQRLAYEQYF,TGTGCCAGCAGCCAAAGACTTGCCTACGAGCAGTACTTC
once,TRBJ1-1,TRBD1,TRBV9,CASSKGGAPEAFF,TGTGCCAGCAGCAAAGGGGGCGCGCCTGAAGCTTTCTTT
NA,TRBJ1-5,NA,TRBV2,CASSGQVDQPQHF,TGTGCCAGCAGTGGACAGGTCGATCAGCCCCAGCATTTT
once,TRBJ1-1,TRBD1,TRBV11-2,CASSPRDRFMNTEAFF,TGTGCCAGCAGCCCTCGGGACAGATTTATGAACACTGAAGCTTTCTTT
NA,TRBJ2-1,NA,TRBV7-6,CASSLDYRGNGNEQFF,TGTGCCAGCAGCTTGGACTACAGGGGAAATGGAAATGAGCAGTTCTTC
NA,TRBJ1-2,TRBD1,TRBV19,CASSIDRWTGSYTF,TGTGCCAGTAGTATAGATCGGTGGACAGGCTCCTACACCTTC
NA,TRBJ1-5,TRBD1,TRBV7-9,CASSRDRADQPQHF,TGTGCCAGCAGTCGAGACAGGGCCGATCAGCCCCAGCATTTT
NA,TRBJ1-5,NA,TRBV2,CASSGSQISNQPQHF,TGTGCCAGCAGTGGGAGCCAGATAAGCAATCAGCCCCAGCATTTT
NA,TRBJ2-5,NA,TRBV6-6,CASTSGVLVGETQYF,TGTGCCAGCACCTCAGGGGTATTGGTGGGAGAGACCCAGTACTTC
NA,TRBJ1-2,NA,TRBV5-1,CASSLAPGVGDYGYTF,TGCGCCAGCAGCTTGGCCCCGGGGGTCGGGGACTATGGCTACACCTTC
NA,TRBJ2-5,NA,TRBV18,CASSPTRIEETQYF,TGTGCCAGCTCACCAACTAGGATCGAAGAGACCCAGTACTTC
NA,TRBJ1-2,NA,TRBV5-4,CASSLDSLNYGYTF,TGTGCCAGCAGCTTGGACAGTTTAAACTATGGCTACACCTTC
NA,TRBJ1-5,TRBD1,TRBV6-5,CASSPGTGSNQPQHF,TGTGCCAGCAGTCCCGGGACAGGGAGCAATCAGCCCCAGCATTTT
NA,TRBJ2-7,TRBD1,TRBV10-3,CAISRVDRGLGEQYF,TGTGCCATCAGTAGGGTGGACAGGGGGCTAGGGGAGCAGTACTTC